This is a list of T cell receptor beta chains from one sample in a study of cytotoxic CD8 clonotypes in ibrutinib-treated CLL. Repertoires were generated with immunoSEQ multiplex PCR, while TCRdb's copy carries only in-frame clones and drops some. The sample lists about 300,000 clones, roughly 70% occurring once. The specimen was PBMCs, collected after 36 months of ibrutinib treatment. These receptors all come from a human donor with chronic lymphocytic leukemia. Each CDR3 is given with its conserved first and last residue. Each record gives: V gene, J gene, clone size, D gene, CDR3 protein, CDR3 DNA. D genes are given only for firm matches. Clone size is not always given. Where it is, it says once, few, many or a class for expanded clones.

TRBV4-2	TRBJ2-2	-	TRBD2	CASSLRLAGVTGELFF	TGTGCCAGCAGCCTAAGACTAGCGGGGGTTACCGGGGAGCTGTTTTTT
TRBV19	TRBJ1-5	-	-	CASSTRQLNQPQHF	TGTGCCAGTAGTACTCGACAGCTCAATCAGCCCCAGCATTTT
TRBV11-2	TRBJ2-5	-	-	CASSFRAGVKGETQYF	TGTGCCAGCAGCTTTCGGGCAGGGGTAAAGGGAGAGACCCAGTACTTC
TRBV28	TRBJ2-2	-	TRBD2	CASSTNAGALRFF	TGTGCCAGCAGCACGAACGCGGGAGCCCTTAGGTTTTTT
TRBV5-1	TRBJ2-7	once	-	CASSRDGSYEQYF	TGCGCCAGCAGCCGGGACGGCTCCTACGAGCAGTACTTC
TRBV29-1	TRBJ2-7	-	-	CSVGVLGAAYF	TGCAGCGTTGGGGTACTAGGAGCGGCGTACTTC
TRBV19	TRBJ1-4	-	-	CASSNPYRGPNEKLFF	TGTGCCAGTAGTAACCCGTACCGGGGGCCTAATGAAAAACTGTTTTTT
TRBV19	TRBJ2-1	few	-	CASSSQGGFYNEQFF	TGTGCCAGTAGTAGCCAGGGAGGATTCTACAATGAGCAGTTCTTC
TRBV12-5	TRBJ2-3	few	-	CASGSTLRGSTDTQYF	TGTGCTAGTGGTTCGACCCTTCGGGGGAGTACAGATACGCAGTATTTT
TRBV29-1	TRBJ2-6	-	-	CSVEDSSGANVLTF	TGCAGCGTCGAGGACAGCTCTGGGGCCAACGTCCTGACTTTC
TRBV10-2	TRBJ1-1	-	-	CASRDPGGAFF	TGCGCCAGCAGGGACCCTGGTGGAGCTTTCTTT
TRBV10-3	TRBJ2-5	few	TRBD2	CAISSAGGNQETQYF	TGTGCCATCAGTTCGGCGGGAGGGAACCAAGAGACCCAGTACTTC
TRBV9	TRBJ1-5	-	-	CASSVEDSNQPQHF	TGTGCCAGCAGCGTAGAGGATAGCAATCAGCCCCAGCATTTT
TRBV28	TRBJ2-1	-	TRBD2	CASSLGLAGTYNEQFF	TGTGCCAGCAGTTTGGGACTAGCGGGTACCTACAATGAGCAGTTCTTC
TRBV29-1	TRBJ1-1	-	-	CSVEVPGMNTEAFF	TGCAGCGTTGAAGTCCCAGGGATGAACACTGAAGCTTTCTTT
TRBV9	TRBJ2-7	-	TRBD2	CASSASGTSGYEQYF	TGTGCCAGCAGCGCTTCCGGGACTAGCGGCTACGAGCAGTACTTC
TRBV28	TRBJ2-7	-	-	CASSSGPYEQYF	TGTGCCAGCAGTTCAGGGCCCTACGAGCAGTACTTC
TRBV7-8	TRBJ2-3	-	TRBD2	CASSILAGGDTQYF	TGTGCCAGCAGCATACTAGCGGGAGGAGATACGCAGTATTTT
TRBV7-8	TRBJ2-7	few	TRBD2	CASSPQRDGYEQYF	TGTGCCAGCAGCCCCCAGCGGGACGGCTACGAGCAGTACTTC
TRBV18	TRBJ2-4	-	-	CASSPAGDIQYF	TGTGCCAGCTCACCGGCTGGGGACATTCAGTACTTC
TRBV19	TRBJ2-7	few	TRBD2	CASKPSGRGYEQYF	TGTGCCAGTAAACCTAGCGGGAGAGGCTACGAGCAGTACTTC
TRBV7-8	TRBJ2-3	-	-	CASSPLLADTQYF	TGTGCCAGCAGCCCCCTTCTGGCAGATACGCAGTATTTT